The following is a T cell receptor beta chain sequence with its context. Its antigen is unidentified. Clones were sequenced by immunoSEQ multiplex PCR, and TCRdb holds only the in-frame ones, with some missing. This table holds 30,000 to 35,000 clones, 85% to 90% found once. This record comes from a study of T cell responses to AZD1222 COVID-19 vaccine. General study results and limits: Clonal diversity was possibly underestimated; the donors were predominantly white British and more often female.

The ends lost 3 bases at V and 5 bases at J; junction bases unmatched: 6. This CDR3 contains 14 residues. Germline CDR1 is SGHTA and CDR2 is FQGNSA. This TCR was recovered from an adult who received the AZD1222 COVID-19 vaccine. The J gene is TRBJ2-5, the V gene TRBV7-2; 7 positions agree with TRBD2. Sequencing used peripheral blood, obtained 28 days after the second AZD1222 dose. In DNA, the CDR3 is TGTGCCAGCAGCTTTCAGCGGGGCGGGGAGACCCAGTACTTC. It encodes CASSFQRGGETQYF.